The 10 T cell receptor beta chains given below trace back to one sample, sequenced in a study of cytomegalovirus exposure and HLA in healthy donors. Primers for the PCR totalled 60 Vbeta and 13 Jbeta. Here immunoSEQ multiplex PCR was the method, and the copy in TCRdb shows in-frame clones only, minus some. This table has fewer than 150,000 clones, roughly 77% appearing once. The sample was PBMCs. The receptors were gathered from a man aged 25-40 years in good health and CMV-seronegative.

J is TRBJ1-5 and V is TRBV30, with TRBD1 identical over 8 bases. Germline CDR1 and CDR2: GTSNPN and SVGIG (reference sequence). The CDR3 spans 13 residues. V was clipped by 3 bases and J by 5 bases; unmatched bases: 3. CDR3 coding DNA: TGTGCCTGGAGGGACAGGGTGGATCAGCCCCAGCATTTT. It encodes CAWRDRVDQPQHF.

This sequence joins TRBV5-4 and TRBJ2-2; D gene ambiguous. Trimming took off 3 bases at V and 7 bases at J, with 10 bases between the two ends. CDR3 length: 13 amino acids. Germline CDR1 is SGHNT and CDR2 is YYREEE (reference sequence). The CDR3 bases are TGTGCCAGCAGCTATCGACTGGACGGGGAGCTGTTTTTT. Protein product: CASSYRLDGELFF.

This clone was recorded a few times. The rearrangement links TRBV5-1 to TRBJ2-1, with D unclear. This CDR3 region has 12 residues. V was cut by 5 bases and J by 4 bases, with 7 bases left in between. Germline V lookup: CDR1 SGHRS, CDR2 YFSETQ. CDR3 protein: CASRSVYNEQFF. In DNA form, the CDR3 reads TGCGCCAGCAGGAGTGTGTACAATGAGCAGTTCTTC.

This clone was picked up a small number of times. The chain uses TRBV6-5 and TRBJ1-2; 11 nucleotides match TRBD1. Germline V gives CDR1 MNHEY, CDR2 SVGAGI. CDR3 length: 14 amino acids. V was clipped by 4 bases and J by 3 bases; unmatched bases: 1. The CDR3 sequence is CASSWTGGDYGYTF. Here the CDR3 DNA reads TGTGCCAGCAGTTGGACAGGGGGCGACTATGGCTACACCTTC.

This rearrangement joins TRBV2 to TRBJ1-3; D is unclear. Germline V gives CDR1 SNHLY, CDR2 FYNNEI. The length of the CDR3 is 15 residues. Trimming took off 4 bases at V and 0 bases at J, with 10 bases between the two ends. In DNA form, the CDR3 reads TGTGCCAGCAGTGTGGAGCATAACTCTGGAAACACCATATATTTT. Its protein is CASSVEHNSGNTIYF.

V usage is TRBV27 and J usage is TRBJ1-5; D perhaps matches TRBD1 (6 bases). Germline V gives CDR1 MNHEY, CDR2 SMNVEV (reference sequence). Trimming took 8 bases from V and 4 from J, leaving 15 bases between them. This CDR3 region has 14 residues. CDR3 region: CASSHRARNQPQHF. Written as DNA, the CDR3 is TGTGCCAGCTCCCACAGGGCTCGTAATCAGCCCCAGCATTTT.

The chain carries TRBV5-4 and TRBJ1-2; the D is unclear. The germline V gene encodes CDR1 SGHNT and CDR2 YYREEE (reference sequence). The CDR3 covers 13 residues. V shed 1 base and J shed 4 bases, with 8 bases lying between them. This CDR3 reads CASSLKTAYGYTF. In DNA form, the CDR3 reads TGTGCCAGCAGCTTGAAAACAGCCTATGGCTACACCTTC.

About this clone itself: A read error may account for a junction end that differs from germline. The chain joins TRBV2 to TRBJ1-2, with a weak D call TRBD1 (5 bases). Germline loops: CDR1 SNHLY, CDR2 FYNNEI. The CDR3 spans 13 residues. CDR3 nucleotide sequence: TGTGCCAGCAGTCCCAGGGTTAACTATGGCTACCCCTTC. Translating it yields CASSPRVNYGYPF.

The V and J genes are TRBV5-1 and TRBJ1-5; D uncertain. Germline values: CDR1 SGHRS, CDR2 YFSETQ. V was cut by 2 bases and J by 2 bases, with 11 bases left in between. The CDR3 spans 15 residues. The CDR3 spells CASSFSGDGNQPQHF. The CDR3 DNA is TGCGCCAGCAGCTTCTCCGGGGATGGCAATCAGCCCCAGCATTTT. The full variable domain, its missing parts supplied by reference TRBV5-1 and TRBJ1-5, is KAGVTQTPRYLIKTRGQQVTLSCSPISGHRSVSWYQQTPGQGLQFLFEYFSETQRNKGNFPGRFSGRQFSNSRSEMNVSTLELGDSALYLCASSFSGDGNQPQHFGDGTRLSIL.

This clone was seen a single time. V usage is TRBV5-1 and J usage is TRBJ1-6, with TRBD1 matching 11 bases. With V trimmed by 5 bases and J by 10 bases, 8 bases remained unmatched. The CDR3 totals 15 residues. Germline lookup yields CDR1 SGHRS and CDR2 YFSETQ. For the CDR3, the DNA is TGCGCCAGCAGGCCAGGACAGGGGGCAGGCTCACCCCTCCACTTT. Residues: CASRPGQGAGSPLHF. Filled out from reference TRBV5-1 and TRBJ1-6, the complete variable domain reads KAGVTQTPRYLIKTRGQQVTLSCSPISGHRSVSWYQQTPGQGLQFLFEYFSETQRNKGNFPGRFSGRQFSNSRSEMNVSTLELGDSALYLCASRPGQGAGSPLHFGNGTRLTVT.